One TCR beta chain is described in this entry. This clonotype was seen repeatedly, ten times or more. The specificity of this receptor is unknown. No much larger clone exists at a distance of one base, and base qualities are not known. The data are from a study of molecular identifiers for immune sequencing clone quantification (dated by TCRdb to 2017 to 2018). Regarding the study in general: For a replicate experiment, RNA from roughly 18,000 or 92,000 naive CD8 T cells was divided into five aliquots, and four of the five aliquots were sequenced. The study was a methods study using CD8 T cells to benchmark molecular-identifier clustering-based TCR repertoire sequencing (MIDCIRS) and TCR RNA copy counting.

Libraries came from PCR. Sequencing took place on an Illumina HiSeq 4000. Preparation of bulk TCR libraries followed a previously described approach, with the TCR primers listed in Table S5. Purification of total RNA was performed with the Qiagen AllPrep DNA/RNA kit. Before any analysis, reads coming from multiple sequencing runs of the same library were combined into one pool. The study's own analysis went as follows. Reads were retained only if their TCR constant sequence matched exactly, and those retained reads were trimmed to 150 nt and grouped according to their 12-nt molecular barcodes. Reads in each barcode group were sub-clustered using a 15% Levenshtein threshold, and a quality-weighted consensus sequence was built for each RNA molecule. Non-functional sequences were filtered out, along with any lower-count sequence sitting one edit away from another sequence. Barcode sub-clusters with fewer than 20% of the maximum read count were removed, based on fitting two negative binomial distributions. TCRdb applied fastp at Q25 and MiXCR to the public reads, then kept only in-frame beta chains. Entries are consolidated by CDR3 protein sequence, retaining the most common genes and DNA. The V and J calls come from TCRdb's annotation, not from the publication. The sample data list 400,000 to 600,000 distinct CDR3 sequences, and over 20% of these were observed just once. The top ten hold about 0.8% of the sample.

From the germline V gene (reference sequence), CDR1 is SEHNR and CDR2 is FQNEAQ. Trimming at the junction amounts to 3 bases on V and 4 bases on J, and the germline ends lie 19 bases apart. Its CDR3 holds 17 amino acids, cysteine through phenylalanine. Only the CDR3 part of the read is kept: 51 bases, read in frame from the first base. Libraries of naive CD8 T cells were generated from around 20,000 to 1,000,000 sorted cells, with 10%, 30% or 50% of the purified RNA used. On a BD FACSAria II, naive CD8 T cells were FACS-sorted as CD8+CD4-CCR7+CD45RA+ and collected into RLT Plus buffer. To test detection sensitivity, Jurkat RNA equivalent to more than 8 TCR copies was spiked into samples of roughly 19,000-1,000,000 naive CD8 T cells. CD8 T cells were enriched with RosetteSep CD8+ T Cell Enrichment Cocktail and Ficoll-Paque, followed by ACK red cell lysis. Here is what the overall study found, with its caveats: A single cell's worth of spiked-in Jurkat TCR RNA was reported detectable even among about 1.1 million naive CD8 T cells. When barcode sub-clustering was left out, chimeric consensus sequences inflated TCR diversity, with chimeras reaching as high as 47%. The naive libraries included spiked-in Jurkat TCR RNA (over nine copies' worth), and this RNA is not part of the donor repertoire. In CMV-specific effector cells, clones with more than 20 RNA copies contained over 99% of molecules, whereas in naive cells such clones contained under 1% of molecules. Modeling estimated 2.5 to 3.5 recovered TCR RNA copies per cell, compared with about 10 by digital PCR, which implies about 30% capture efficiency. Identical TCR molecules sharing a barcode could cause highly expanded clone sizes to be underestimated.

The sequence came from a human donor in good health. Some libraries in this study had Jurkat cell RNA spiked in. This chain is built from TRBV7-9 and TRBJ2-1, with the D assignment possibly TRBD1 or TRBD2, given 5 matching bases for each. The specimen was naive CD8+ T cells from blood, with Jurkat cell RNA spiked in. Interpreted using the paper, the cell subset or site label stands for: FACS-sorted CD8+CD4-CCR7+CD45RA+ naive T cells. The CDR3 protein is CASSFLLAGTPYNEQFF. In nucleotides, the sequence is TGTGCCAGCAGCTTTCTCCTCGCCGGGACCCCGTACAATGAGCAGTTCTTC.